These T cell receptor beta chains were read from a single sample in a study of CD8 T cells in Susac syndrome. TCRdb itself ran the immunoSEQ multiplex PCR reads through MiXCR, one entry per CDR3 protein. The sample holds around 170,000 distinct CDR3 sequences, more than 95% seen once. The sequenced sample consisted of CD4+ T cells from PBMCs. Every receptor here comes from a human donor with Susac syndrome. The CDR3 runs from the conserved cysteine through the conserved F or W. The D gene is left open where the match is weak.

V	D	CDR3
TRBV5-6	TRBD2	CASSLGTSGRMNTQYF
TRBV27	NA	CASSLNRAQRETQYF
TRBV20-1	NA	CSATPPAGNSYEQYF
TRBV2	NA	CASSDRILHDQPQHF
TRBV5-4	TRBD1	CASSLPTGTGNGYTF
TRBV9	NA	CASSVEGFGYTF
TRBV20-1	NA	CSAGLKLHSSYNEQFF
TRBV7-2	NA	CATREPAGYGYTF
TRBV5-1	NA	CASSSPETGANVLTF
TRBV14	NA	CASSPAGNYGYTF
TRBV5-6	NA	CASSAEGETQYF
TRBV18	NA	CASSRTVAQEAFF
TRBV20-1	NA	CSARGRRQETQYF
TRBV28	TRBD1	CASSLGQGPPPYEQYF
TRBV15	NA	CATSGGRDPSGYTF
TRBV7-9	NA	CASSSPVEKLFF
TRBV30	NA	CAWTSYETQYF
TRBV12-3/TRBV12-4	NA	CASSPFVGETQYF
TRBV12-3/TRBV12-4	NA	CASSLGGNTIYF